A single sample is the source of the 20 T cell receptor beta chains below, sequenced in a study of metastatic and nonmetastatic thyroid tumors. TCRdb re-analyzed the PCR reads through MiXCR. The sample carries 60,000 to 85,000 clones, about 17% recorded once. All patients were untreated before thyroid surgery. Sample: blood. Receptors originate from a female donor with papillary thyroid cancer or a benign thyroid nodule (not recorded which). Some clones in this sample may be carry-over from other donors' samples.

At least ten counts were recorded for this clone. The chain links TRBV29-1 to TRBJ1-2; TRBD1 matches 8 bases. J was trimmed by 5 bases and V by 0 bases; bases with no gene match: 8. This CDR3 comprises 15 residues. Looked up from germline, CDR1 is SQVTM and CDR2 is ANQGSEA. In DNA form, the CDR3 reads TGCAGCGTTGAAGATCCGACAGGGGAAAGTTATGGCTACACCTTC. Translation gives CSVEDPTGESYGYTF.

At least ten counts were recorded for this clone. The CDR3: CASSLGLAGSYEQYF. The CDR3 nucleotides read TGCGCCAGCAGCCTCGGACTAGCGGGCAGCTACGAGCAGTACTTC. V is TRBV4-1 and J is TRBJ2-7, with 11 bases identical to TRBD2. CDR1 and CDR2 from the germline V gene are MGHRA and YSYEKL. This CDR3 region has 15 residues. The V and J ends lost 4 bases and 3 bases, in that order; junction bases with no gene match: 5.

This clone has ten or more counts. The rearrangement uses TRBV2 and TRBJ2-3, with 7 bases identical to TRBD1. After removal of 8 bases from V and 3 bases from J, the junction contained 5 bases not matched to a gene. CDR3 length: 13 residues. Germline V gene sequence: CDR1 SNHLY, CDR2 FYNNEI. The CDR3 reads CASRQGFTDTQYF. The CDR3 DNA reads as TGTGCCAGCCGACAGGGTTTTACAGATACGCAGTATTTT.

This clone was observed a handful of times. The V gene is TRBV2, the J gene TRBJ2-7; 8 positions agree with TRBD2. CDR1 and CDR2 (germline): SNHLY, FYNNEI. This CDR3 has 19 amino acids. V dropped 1 base and J dropped 4; count of bases not matched to a gene: 18. In DNA, the CDR3 is TGTGCCAGCAGTGAAGACTGGTCTAGCGGGTGGGTTGGGAATTACGAGCAGTACTTC. The encoded protein is CASSEDWSSGWVGNYEQYF.

This clone occurred a few times. The CDR3 bases are TGTGCCAGTAGTATAACGGGGTTATCCTACGAGCAGTACTTC. It encodes CASSITGLSYEQYF. The chain joins TRBV19 to TRBJ2-7; the D gene is possibly TRBD2 (5 bases). V lost 2 bases, J lost 1 base, and 9 bases lay in between. The V gene's germline CDR1 is LNHDA and CDR2 SQIVND (reference sequence). This CDR3 contains 14 residues.

This clone was observed a single time. This rearrangement joins TRBV30 to TRBJ2-7; 9 nucleotides match TRBD2. Per the germline V gene, CDR1 is GTSNPN and CDR2 is SVGIG (reference sequence). V lost 2 bases to trimming and J lost 4 bases; unmatched junction nucleotides: 6. This CDR3 contains 14 residues. The CDR3 region has the DNA TGTGCCTGGAGTCGCCTAGCGGGATCTTACGAGCAGTACTTC. Amino acid sequence: CAWSRLAGSYEQYF.

This clone appeared many times. V gene TRBV24-1 combines with J gene TRBJ2-1; 10 positions agree with TRBD2. Germline V CDR1 and CDR2: KGHDR, SFDVKD. The CDR3 has 16 residues. V shed 3 bases and J 7 bases; nucleotides not matched to a gene: 8. The chain's CDR3 is CATSDPGTSDLNEQFF. The CDR3 DNA reads TGTGCCACCAGTGATCCCGGGACTAGCGACCTGAATGAGCAGTTCTTC.

This clone was counted at least ten times. The chain employs TRBV7-6 and TRBJ1-1; no definite D call. CDR1 SGHVS and CDR2 FNYEAQ come from the germline V gene. V lost 5 bases, J lost 5 bases, and 9 bases lay in between. The CDR3 is 12 amino acids. DNA for the CDR3: TGTGCCAGCAGCCCCGAAGGTACTGAAGCTTTCTTT. Translating it yields CASSPEGTEAFF.

This clone was detected only a few times. The V gene is TRBV29-1, the J gene TRBJ1-2, with D possibly TRBD1 on 6 matching bases. The germline V gene has CDR1 SQVTM and CDR2 ANQGSEA. The CDR3 runs 11 residues. The germline V and J ends were trimmed by 4 bases and 8 bases, with 11 bases remaining between them. CDR3 loop: CSVVQGNGYTF. CDR3 nucleotide sequence: TGCAGCGTTGTACAGGGTAACGGCTACACCTTC.

This clone was counted at least ten times. The rearrangement joins TRBV2 to TRBJ1-5; D not resolved. The CDR3 extends over 16 amino acids. V lost 1 base and J 0 bases, leaving 10 bases between the germline ends. Germline V gene data show CDR1 as SNHLY and CDR2 as FYNNEI. The CDR3 loop reads CASSEGRFVSNQPQHF. The CDR3 nucleotides are TGTGCCAGCAGTGAAGGCCGCTTCGTTAGCAATCAGCCCCAGCATTTT.

This clone came up many times. A much larger clone is a single base away; this may be a read error. This sample includes further DNA sequences coding for the same CDR3. J is TRBJ2-7 and V is TRBV4-1; no clear D gene. Germline loops: CDR1 MGHRA, CDR2 YSYEKL. V shed 3 bases and J shed 3 bases, with 18 bases lying between them. The CDR3 is 16 residues long. This chain's CDR3 is CASSHKDGIPGYEQYF. For the CDR3, the DNA is TGCGCCAGCAGCCACAAGGATGGGATTCCCGGCTACGAGCAGTACTTC.

A remark on this clone: Other DNA sequences in this sample translate to the same CDR3. V is TRBV29-1 and J is TRBJ2-7; no definite D call. V dropped 1 base and J dropped 7 bases, with 20 bases sitting between them. This CDR3 has 15 residues. Germline CDR1 SQVTM, CDR2 ANQGSEA. The DNA for the CDR3 is TGCAGCGTTGAAGGAGGTGGGTTTTCAACGAGTGAGCAGTACTTC. This translates into CSVEGGGFSTSEQYF.

In its sample, this clone was seen many times. The gene calls are TRBV20-1 and TRBJ2-1; 7 nucleotides align to TRBD2. The CDR3 has 15 residues. V gave up 0 bases and J gave up 6 bases; unmatched junction bases: 8. In germline, CDR1 is DFQATT, CDR2 SNEGSKA (reference sequence). DNA for the CDR3: TGCAGTGCTAGAGAGGCGGGAGAAAGCCCCAATGAGCAGTTCTTC. Translating gives CSAREAGESPNEQFF.

The sample holds a few counts of this clone. A single base separates this from a much larger clone, so it may be a read error. The chain recombines TRBV5-1 with TRBJ2-7, with TRBD2 matching 9 bases. Per the germline V gene, CDR1 is SGHRS and CDR2 is YFSETQ. CDR3 length: 13 residues. This CDR3 reads CASSQGLAYEQCF. The CDR3, as DNA: TGCGCCAGCAGCCAGGGACTAGCATACGAGCAGTGCTTC. The full variable domain, completed using reference TRBV5-1 and TRBJ2-7, is KAGVTQTPRYLIKTRGQQVTLSCSPISGHRSVSWYQQTPGQGLQFLFEYFSETQRNKGNFPGRFSGRQFSNSRSEMNVSTLELGDSALYLCASSQGLAYEQCFGPGTRLTVT.

This clone turned up a few times. An end of the junction differs from the germline gene, which may be a read error. This chain links TRBV28 with TRBJ1-2; 8 nucleotides agree with TRBD1. CDR3 length: 16 residues. Looked up from germline, CDR1 is MDHEN and CDR2 is SYDVKM. CDR3 sequence: CASSPPGQVSGYGYTF. The CDR3 DNA sequence: TGTGCCAGCAGTCCGCCGGGACAGGTGAGCGGCTATGGTTACACCTTC.

This clone was picked up many times. The chain links TRBV4-2 to TRBJ1-4, with D perhaps matching TRBD1 (5 bases). This CDR3 spans 19 amino acids. Germline values: CDR1 LGHNA, CDR2 YNFKEQ. V lost 4 bases, J lost 3 bases, and 24 bases lay in between. The CDR3 loop reads CASSRGVSPTNSANEKLFF. CDR3 nucleotide sequence: TGTGCCAGCAGCCGAGGGGTTTCCCCGACCAATTCGGCTAATGAAAAACTGTTTTTT.

This clone was observed many times. CDR3 amino acids: CASSLAASNQPQHF. CDR3 nucleotide sequence: TGTGCCAGCAGCTTAGCGGCCAGCAATCAGCCCCAGCATTTT. The rearrangement joins TRBV7-2 to TRBJ1-5; no definite D call. Germline assignment: CDR1 SGHTA and CDR2 FQGNSA. V was cut by 0 bases and J by 1 base, with 4 bases left in between. This CDR3 is 14 amino acids long.

This clone has ten or more counts. This chain links TRBV7-6 with TRBJ2-1; a weak D match, TRBD2 (6 bases). Trimming left V 1 base short and J 15 bases short, with 16 bases between. The germline CDR1 and CDR2 sequences are SGHVS and FNYEAQ. The CDR3 runs 13 residues. CDR3 DNA: TGTGCCAGCAGCTTAGGGGAGGCAGGGTCGTTGTTCTTC. It codes for CASSLGEAGSLFF.

This clone was counted ten times or more. This sequence joins TRBV11-2 and TRBJ2-1, with D possibly being TRBD2 (5 bases). V lost 5 bases to trimming and J lost 0 bases, with 14 bases between them. The CDR3 has 16 residues. Germline loops: CDR1 SGHAT, CDR2 FQNNGV. The CDR3 DNA is TGTGCCAGCAGCCTCTCCCTAGCTGCCTCCTACAATGAGCAGTTCTTC. It yields the protein CASSLSLAASYNEQFF. Combining the CDR3 with reference TRBV11-2 and TRBJ2-1 gives the whole variable domain EAGVAQSPRYKIIEKRQSVAFWCNPISGHATLYWYQQILGQGPKLLIQFQNNGVVDDSQLPKDRFSAERLKGVDSTLKIQPAKLEDSAVYLCASSLSLAASYNEQFFGPGTRLTVL.

This chain's CDR3 is CASSLGGRLGIHGYTF. The CDR3 DNA reads TGTGCCAGCAGTTTGGGGGGGCGCCTTGGTATCCATGGCTACACCTTC. V usage is TRBV28 and J usage is TRBJ1-2; D might be TRBD1 (6 bases). V lost 3 bases, J lost 6 bases, and 20 bases lay in between. CDR1 is MDHEN and CDR2 is SYDVKM in the germline V gene. The CDR3 consists of 16 residues.